This TCR beta chain was found in a study of long-term antiretroviral therapy in people with HIV. Across the study: It was about a decade before the 2015 immediate-ART recommendation that the earliest samples were taken.

Germline CDR1 is SGHVS and CDR2 is FQNEAQ. This CDR3 has 15 residues. J was trimmed by 6 bases and V by 5 bases; bases with no gene match: 8. This clone has just a few counts. What it recognizes is unknown. A v3.0 immunoSEQ assay was performed at survey level. Sequencing aimed at roughly 40,000-55,000 T-cell genomes per sample. Sequencing used immunoSEQ multiplex PCR; TCRdb keeps in-frame clones, though not all of them. The sample has approximately 33,000 clones; 70% to 90% are singletons. Whole-study results and caveats: Clonal populations expanded prior to ART predominated within the repertoire at all time points.

The V gene is TRBV7-8, the J gene TRBJ1-5; TRBD1 matches 9 bases. Sequences were derived from unsorted PBMCs, sampled 0.8 years before starting antiretroviral therapy. The receptor comes from a young man with HIV. The DNA for the CDR3 is TGTGCCAGCAGCCAACACAGGGGGCCCAGTCAGCCCCAGCATTTT. The encoded protein is CASSQHRGPSQPQHF.